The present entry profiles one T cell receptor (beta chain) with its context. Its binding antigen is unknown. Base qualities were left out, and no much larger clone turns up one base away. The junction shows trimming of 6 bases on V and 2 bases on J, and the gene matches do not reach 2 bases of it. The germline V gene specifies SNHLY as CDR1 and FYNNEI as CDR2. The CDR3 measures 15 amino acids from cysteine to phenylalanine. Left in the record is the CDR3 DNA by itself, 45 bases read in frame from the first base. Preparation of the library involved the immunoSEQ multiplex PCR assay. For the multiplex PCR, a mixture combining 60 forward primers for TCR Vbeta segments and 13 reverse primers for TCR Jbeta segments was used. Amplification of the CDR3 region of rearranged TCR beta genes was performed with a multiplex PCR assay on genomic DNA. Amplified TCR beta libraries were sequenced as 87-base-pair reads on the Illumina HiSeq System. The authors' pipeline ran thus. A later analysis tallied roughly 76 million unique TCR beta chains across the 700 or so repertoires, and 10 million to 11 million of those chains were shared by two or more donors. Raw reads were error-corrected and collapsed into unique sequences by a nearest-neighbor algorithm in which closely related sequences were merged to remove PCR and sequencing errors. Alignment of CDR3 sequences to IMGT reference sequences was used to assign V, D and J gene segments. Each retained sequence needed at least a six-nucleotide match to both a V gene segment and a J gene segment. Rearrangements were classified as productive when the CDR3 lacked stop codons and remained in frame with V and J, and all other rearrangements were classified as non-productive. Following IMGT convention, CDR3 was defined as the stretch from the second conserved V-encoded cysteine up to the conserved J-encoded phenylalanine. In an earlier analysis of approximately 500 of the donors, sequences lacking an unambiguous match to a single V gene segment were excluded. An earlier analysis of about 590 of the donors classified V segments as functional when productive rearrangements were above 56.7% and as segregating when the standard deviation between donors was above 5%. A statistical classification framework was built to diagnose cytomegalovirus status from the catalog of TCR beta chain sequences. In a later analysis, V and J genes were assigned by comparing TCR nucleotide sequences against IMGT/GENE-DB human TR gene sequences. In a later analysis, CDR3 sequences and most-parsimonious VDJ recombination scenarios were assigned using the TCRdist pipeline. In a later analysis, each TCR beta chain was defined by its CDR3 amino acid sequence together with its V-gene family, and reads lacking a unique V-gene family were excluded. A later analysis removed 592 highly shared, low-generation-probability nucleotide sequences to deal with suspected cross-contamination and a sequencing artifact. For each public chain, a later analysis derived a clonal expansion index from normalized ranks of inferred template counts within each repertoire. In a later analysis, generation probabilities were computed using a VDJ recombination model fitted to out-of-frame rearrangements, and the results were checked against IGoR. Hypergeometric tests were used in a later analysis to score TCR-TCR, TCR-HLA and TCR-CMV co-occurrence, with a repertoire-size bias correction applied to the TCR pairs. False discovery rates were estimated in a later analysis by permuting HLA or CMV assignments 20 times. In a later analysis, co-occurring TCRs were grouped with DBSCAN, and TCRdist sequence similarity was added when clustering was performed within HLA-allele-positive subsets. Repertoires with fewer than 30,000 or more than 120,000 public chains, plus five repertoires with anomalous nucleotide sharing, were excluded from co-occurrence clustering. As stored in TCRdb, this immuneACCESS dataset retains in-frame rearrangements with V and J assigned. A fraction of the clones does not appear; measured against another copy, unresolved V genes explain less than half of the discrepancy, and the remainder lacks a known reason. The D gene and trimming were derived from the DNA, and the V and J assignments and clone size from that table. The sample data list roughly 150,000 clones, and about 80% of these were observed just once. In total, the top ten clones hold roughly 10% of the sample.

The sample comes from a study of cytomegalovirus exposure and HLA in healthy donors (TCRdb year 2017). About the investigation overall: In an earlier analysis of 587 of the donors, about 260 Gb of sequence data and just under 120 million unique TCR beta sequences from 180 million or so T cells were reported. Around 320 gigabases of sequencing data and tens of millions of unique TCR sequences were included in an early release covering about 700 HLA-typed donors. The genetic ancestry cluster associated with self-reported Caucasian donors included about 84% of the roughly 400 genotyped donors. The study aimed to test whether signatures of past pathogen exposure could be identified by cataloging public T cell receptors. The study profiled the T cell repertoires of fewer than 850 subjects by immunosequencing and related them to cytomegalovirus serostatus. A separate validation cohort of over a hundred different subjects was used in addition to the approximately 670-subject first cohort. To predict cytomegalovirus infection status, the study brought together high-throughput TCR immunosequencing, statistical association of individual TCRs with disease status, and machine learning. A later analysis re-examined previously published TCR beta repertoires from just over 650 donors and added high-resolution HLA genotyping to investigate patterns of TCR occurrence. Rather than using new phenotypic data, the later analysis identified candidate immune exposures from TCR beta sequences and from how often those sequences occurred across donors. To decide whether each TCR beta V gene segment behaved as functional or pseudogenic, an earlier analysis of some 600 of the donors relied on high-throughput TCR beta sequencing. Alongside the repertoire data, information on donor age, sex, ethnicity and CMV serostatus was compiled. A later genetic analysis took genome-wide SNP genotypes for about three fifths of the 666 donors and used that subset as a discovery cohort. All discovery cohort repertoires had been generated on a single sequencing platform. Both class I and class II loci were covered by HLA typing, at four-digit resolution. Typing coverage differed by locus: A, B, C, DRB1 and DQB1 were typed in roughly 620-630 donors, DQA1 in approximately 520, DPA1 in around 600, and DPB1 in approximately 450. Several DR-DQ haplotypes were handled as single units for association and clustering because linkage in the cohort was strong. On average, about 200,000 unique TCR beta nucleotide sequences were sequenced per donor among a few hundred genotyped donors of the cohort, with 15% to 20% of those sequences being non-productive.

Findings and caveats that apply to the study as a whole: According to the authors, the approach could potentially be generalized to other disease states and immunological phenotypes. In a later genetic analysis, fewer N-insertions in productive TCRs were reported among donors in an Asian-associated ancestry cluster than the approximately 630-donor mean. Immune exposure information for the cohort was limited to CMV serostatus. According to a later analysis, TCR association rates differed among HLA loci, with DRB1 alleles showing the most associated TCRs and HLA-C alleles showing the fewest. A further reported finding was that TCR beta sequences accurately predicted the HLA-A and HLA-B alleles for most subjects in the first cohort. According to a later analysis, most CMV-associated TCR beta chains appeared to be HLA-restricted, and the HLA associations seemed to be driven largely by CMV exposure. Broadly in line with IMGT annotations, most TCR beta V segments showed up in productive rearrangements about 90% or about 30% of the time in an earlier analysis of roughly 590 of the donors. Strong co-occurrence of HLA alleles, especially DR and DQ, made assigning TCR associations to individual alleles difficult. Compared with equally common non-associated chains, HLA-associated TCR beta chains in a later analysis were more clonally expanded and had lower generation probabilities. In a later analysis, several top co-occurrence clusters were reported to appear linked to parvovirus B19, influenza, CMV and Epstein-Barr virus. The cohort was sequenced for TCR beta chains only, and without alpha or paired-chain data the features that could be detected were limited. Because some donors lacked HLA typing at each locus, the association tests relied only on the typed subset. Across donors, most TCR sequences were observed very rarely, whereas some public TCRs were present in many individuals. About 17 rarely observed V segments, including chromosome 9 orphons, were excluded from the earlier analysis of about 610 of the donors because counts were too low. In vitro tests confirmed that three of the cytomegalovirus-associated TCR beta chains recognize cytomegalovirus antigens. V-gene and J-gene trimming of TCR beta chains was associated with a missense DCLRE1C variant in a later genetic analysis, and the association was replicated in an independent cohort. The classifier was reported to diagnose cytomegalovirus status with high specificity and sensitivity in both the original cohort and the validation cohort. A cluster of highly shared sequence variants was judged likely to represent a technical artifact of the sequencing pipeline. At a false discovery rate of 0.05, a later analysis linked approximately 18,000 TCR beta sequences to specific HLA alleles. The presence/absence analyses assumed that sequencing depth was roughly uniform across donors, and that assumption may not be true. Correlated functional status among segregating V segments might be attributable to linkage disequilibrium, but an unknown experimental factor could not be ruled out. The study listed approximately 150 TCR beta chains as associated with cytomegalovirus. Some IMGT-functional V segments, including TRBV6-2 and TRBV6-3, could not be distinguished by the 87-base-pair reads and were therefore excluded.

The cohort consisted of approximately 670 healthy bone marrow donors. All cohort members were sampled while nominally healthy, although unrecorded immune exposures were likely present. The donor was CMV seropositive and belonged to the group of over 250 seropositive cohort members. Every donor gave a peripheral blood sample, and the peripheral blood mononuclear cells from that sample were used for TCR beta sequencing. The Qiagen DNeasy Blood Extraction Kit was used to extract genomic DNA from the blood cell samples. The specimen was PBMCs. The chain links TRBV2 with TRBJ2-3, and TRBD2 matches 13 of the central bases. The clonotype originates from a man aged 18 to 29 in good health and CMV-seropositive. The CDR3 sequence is CASRGLAGFTDTQYF. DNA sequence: TGTGCCAGCAGGGGACTAGCGGGATTCACAGATACGCAGTATTTT.